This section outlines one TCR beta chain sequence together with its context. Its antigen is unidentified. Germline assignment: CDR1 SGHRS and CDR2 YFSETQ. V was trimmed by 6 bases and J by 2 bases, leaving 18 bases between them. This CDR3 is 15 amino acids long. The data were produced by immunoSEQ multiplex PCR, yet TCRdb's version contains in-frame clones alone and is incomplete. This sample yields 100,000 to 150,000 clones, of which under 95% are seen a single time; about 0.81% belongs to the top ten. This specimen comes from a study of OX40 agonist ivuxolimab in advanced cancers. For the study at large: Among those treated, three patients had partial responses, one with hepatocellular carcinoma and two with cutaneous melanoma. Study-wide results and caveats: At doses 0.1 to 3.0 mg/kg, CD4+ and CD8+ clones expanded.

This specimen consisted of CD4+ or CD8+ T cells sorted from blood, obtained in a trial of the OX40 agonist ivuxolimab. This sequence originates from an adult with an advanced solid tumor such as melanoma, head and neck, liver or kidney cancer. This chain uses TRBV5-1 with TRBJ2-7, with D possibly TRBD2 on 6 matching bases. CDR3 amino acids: CASNPGLARTYEQYF. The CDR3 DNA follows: TGCGCCAGCAATCCAGGTCTAGCGCGTACCTACGAGCAGTACTTC.